The 32 T cell receptor beta chains below were found in one sample sequenced in a study of cytomegalovirus exposure and HLA in healthy donors. 60 Vbeta and 13 Jbeta primers were used in PCR. Clones were read by immunoSEQ multiplex PCR, and TCRdb kept only the in-frame ones, dropping some. Of roughly 200,000 clones in the sample, 86% were seen once. The sample consisted of PBMCs. These TCRs come from a woman in her twenties or thirties in good health and CMV-seronegative.

V gene TRBV6-7 combines with J gene TRBJ2-3, with D unresolved. TRBV6-7 is annotated as an ORF whose role is uncertain. V gave up 10 bases and J gave up 0 bases, with 17 bases separating them. The CDR3 covers 15 residues. The DNA of the CDR3 is TGTGCCACCACCCGCCTTGCGGTAAGCACAGATACGCAGTATTTT. It translates to CATTRLAVSTDTQYF.

This clone turned up a few times. Here the CDR3 DNA reads TGTGCCAGCACTCGGTCGGGGAGCGCTGAAGCTTTCTTT. Translation: CASTRSGSAEAFF. The chain links TRBV2 to TRBJ1-1; D ambiguous. V was cut by 7 bases and J by 6 bases, with 15 bases left in between. This CDR3 has 13 amino acids. Germline V CDR1 and CDR2: SNHLY, FYNNEI.

This chain joins TRBV14 and TRBJ1-5, with a weak D call TRBD1 (5 bases). CDR1 and CDR2 (germline): SGHDN, FVKESK. There are 15 residues in the CDR3. The V end was cut by 4 bases, the J end by 6 bases, with 16 bases between. The CDR3 nucleotides are TGTGCCAGCAGCCTTTCAGTGCCCCAGGGTCAGCCCCAGCATTTT. Protein product: CASSLSVPQGQPQHF.

This clone was detected a few times. The genes are TRBV7-2 and TRBJ2-7, with D unclear. V gave up 1 base and J gave up 3 bases, with 13 bases separating them. Germline V CDR1 and CDR2: SGHTA, FQGNSA. This CDR3 contains 15 residues. Written as DNA, the CDR3 is TGTGCCAGCAGCTTAGGTAGTGCTACTGGCTACGAGCAGTACTTC. It is translated as CASSLGSATGYEQYF. Variable domain in full (rest from reference TRBV7-2 and TRBJ2-7): GAGVSQSPSNKVTEKGKDVELRCDPISGHTALYWYRQSLGQGLEFLIYFQGNSAPDKSGLPSDRFSAERTGGSVSTLTIQRTQQEDSAVYLCASSLGSATGYEQYFGPGTRLTVT.

This rearrangement joins TRBV27 to TRBJ2-5; D perhaps matches TRBD2 (6 bases). The germline V gene encodes CDR1 MNHEY and CDR2 SMNVEV (reference sequence). Between the trimmed V and J ends, which lost 8 bases and 7 bases, there was a span of 23 bases. The CDR3 totals 15 residues. The DNA of the CDR3 is TGTGCCAGCGCCACCTGGCGGGGACTCTTGGGGACCCAGTACTTC. Translated: CASATWRGLLGTQYF.

The chain employs TRBV19 and TRBJ1-5; TRBD1 might be the D (6 bases). The CDR3 is 14 amino acids. CDR1 and CDR2 (germline): LNHDA, SQIVND (reference sequence). Trimming removed 6 bases at V and 3 bases at J, with 12 bases between. CDR3 loop: CASSLRDTNQPQHF. CDR3 sequence (DNA): TGTGCCAGTAGCCTCCGGGACACCAATCAGCCCCAGCATTTT.

V usage is TRBV28 and J usage is TRBJ1-5; 8 bases match TRBD1. The CDR3 is 14 amino acids. V trimming: 4 bases; J trimming: 7 bases; junction bases outside the gene matches: 6. Germline values: CDR1 MDHEN, CDR2 SYDVKM. The chain's CDR3 is CASSSRTGTQPQHF. In DNA form, the CDR3 reads TGTGCCAGCAGTTCCAGGACAGGGACCCAGCCCCAGCATTTT.

The CDR3 DNA reads as TGTGCTAGTGGTGAACAGGGTTTCACTGAAGCTTTCTTT. Its protein is CASGEQGFTEAFF. The chain carries TRBV12-5 and TRBJ1-1; tentative D call: TRBD1 (6 bases). V lost 5 bases, J lost 4 bases, and 11 bases lay in between. CDR1 is LGHNT and CDR2 is FRNRAP in the germline V gene. This CDR3 region has 13 residues.

The gene calls are TRBV2 and TRBJ1-1; no clear D. The CDR3 loop spans 12 amino acids. V lost 7 bases, J lost 4 bases, and 10 bases lay in between. Germline CDR1 and CDR2: SNHLY and FYNNEI. Here the CDR3 DNA reads TGTGCCAGCAAGGATCCAGGCACTGAAGCTTTCTTT. This translates into CASKDPGTEAFF.

This clone was picked up one time. The chain uses TRBV13 and TRBJ2-2; 12 nucleotides match TRBD2. This CDR3 is 13 amino acids long. CDR1 and CDR2 from the germline V gene are PRHDT and FYEKMQ (reference sequence). Unmatched junction bases numbered 2, after V lost 7 bases and J lost 8 bases. The CDR3 region is CASTTSGSGELFF. Here the CDR3 DNA reads TGTGCCAGCACGACTAGCGGGAGTGGGGAGCTGTTTTTT.

V usage is TRBV20-1 and J usage is TRBJ2-1, with no clear D. V was clipped by 8 bases and J by 2 bases, with 7 bases between them. This CDR3 spans 11 amino acids. Germline V gene data show CDR1 as DFQATT and CDR2 as SNEGSKA (reference sequence). CDR3 DNA sequence: TGCAGTCCTAAGCCCTACAATGAGCAGTTCTTC. This codes for CSPKPYNEQFF.

This chain uses TRBV7-9 with TRBJ2-5, with 9 bases lining up with TRBD2. Germline CDR1 reads SEHNR; CDR2 reads FQNEAQ (reference sequence). Trimming at V came to 5 bases and at J to 5 bases, leaving 9 bases not matched to a gene. The length of the CDR3 is 15 residues. In DNA, the CDR3 is TGTGCCAGCAGCCCACTAGCGGGCCCTGGGGAGACCCAGTACTTC. This encodes CASSPLAGPGETQYF.

The CDR3 DNA sequence: TGTGCTAGTGGTTTCCCCCGGGACAGGCAAGAGACCCAGTACTTC. It encodes CASGFPRDRQETQYF. The rearrangement links TRBV12-5 to TRBJ2-5; 8 bases map to TRBD1. Germline V gene data show CDR1 as LGHNT and CDR2 as FRNRAP. V shed 3 bases and J 2 bases; nucleotides not matched to a gene: 5. The CDR3 is made up of 15 amino acids.

This clone was observed a handful of times. This sequence joins TRBV2 and TRBJ1-5; 7 bases fit TRBD1. This CDR3 has 15 residues. V was clipped by 7 bases and J by 5 bases; unmatched bases: 11. Germline V gene data show CDR1 as SNHLY and CDR2 as FYNNEI. CDR3 DNA: TGTGCCAGCACCCCAACGAGGGGGCAGGATCAGCCCCAGCATTTT. Translation: CASTPTRGQDQPQHF.

This chain uses TRBV11-2 with TRBJ2-7; 13 bases are a match to TRBD2. The CDR3 is made up of 17 amino acids. Germline assignment: CDR1 SGHAT and CDR2 FQNNGV. V was clipped by 6 bases and J by 5 bases; unmatched bases: 13. In nucleotides, the CDR3 is TGTGCCAGCAGTCGGGACCTGACTAGCGGGGGGTCTAACGAGCAGTACTTC. Translation gives CASSRDLTSGGSNEQYF.

This chain links TRBV6-6 with TRBJ1-2, with 8 bases matching TRBD1. V shed 6 bases and J 4 bases; nucleotides not matched to a gene: 7. This CDR3 is 14 amino acids long. Germline V CDR1 and CDR2: MNHNY, SVGAGI (reference sequence). The CDR3 bases are TGTGCCAGCAGCCAGGACAGGGCGGCCTATGGCTACACCTTC. This sequence encodes CASSQDRAAYGYTF.

The V and J genes are TRBV5-6 and TRBJ1-1; D gene ambiguous. The CDR3 is made up of 13 amino acids. The germline CDR1 and CDR2 sequences are SGHDT and YYEEEE. V was trimmed by 0 bases and J by 4 bases, leaving 7 bases between them. Here the CDR3 reads CASSLVAGTEAFF. The CDR3 DNA sequence: TGTGCCAGCAGCTTGGTTGCGGGCACTGAAGCTTTCTTT.

The genes are TRBV2 and TRBJ1-2; a weak D match, TRBD1 (6 bases). V lost 2 bases to trimming and J lost 0 bases, with 10 bases between them. Germline CDR1 reads SNHLY; CDR2 reads FYNNEI. This CDR3 is 15 amino acids long. CDR3 amino acids: CASSESAGANYGYTF. The CDR3 nucleotides read TGTGCCAGCAGTGAATCTGCAGGGGCTAACTATGGCTACACCTTC.

The chain recombines TRBV5-1 with TRBJ1-1; 11 nucleotides align to TRBD1. V was pared by 0 bases and J by 3 bases, with 1 base of the junction left unmatched. The V gene's germline CDR1 is SGHRS and CDR2 YFSETQ. There are 15 residues in the CDR3. The CDR3 here is CASSLGGQGDTEAFF. CDR3 sequence (DNA): TGCGCCAGCAGCTTGGGGGGACAGGGGGACACTGAAGCTTTCTTT.

This clone has more than one count but fewer than ten. V and J are TRBV7-8 and TRBJ2-1; TRBD2 aligns across 13 bases. Germline V lookup: CDR1 SGHVS, CDR2 FQNEAQ. The V gene end was trimmed by 5 bases and the J gene end by 8 bases; junction bases not matched to a gene: 6. This CDR3 has 15 amino acids. CDR3 amino acids: CASSPRLAGGDEQFF. The CDR3 DNA is TGTGCCAGCAGCCCTCGACTAGCGGGAGGAGATGAGCAGTTCTTC.

As to this clone: Other DNA sequences in the sample encode the same CDR3. The chain employs TRBV28 and TRBJ1-2; 7 bases align to TRBD1. The CDR3 contains 13 residues. V was clipped by 3 bases and J by 5 bases; unmatched bases: 3. The germline CDR1 and CDR2 sequences are MDHEN and SYDVKM. The CDR3 region is CASSLGQTYGYTF. CDR3 sequence (DNA): TGTGCCAGCAGTTTGGGACAGACTTATGGCTACACCTTC.

The sample holds a few counts of this clone. This chain links TRBV7-9 with TRBJ2-7, with TRBD1 matching 7 bases. The CDR3 has 16 amino acids. V lost 5 bases to trimming and J lost 2 bases; unmatched junction nucleotides: 12. Germline V gene sequence: CDR1 SEHNR, CDR2 FQNEAQ (reference sequence). The CDR3 DNA follows: TGTGCCAGCAGCACGGGACAGTCCCAAATGCCCTACGAGCAGTACTTC. Protein sequence: CASSTGQSQMPYEQYF.

V gene TRBV7-8 combines with J gene TRBJ2-1; a weak D match, TRBD1 (6 bases). Trimming pared 4 bases from V and 9 bases from J, leaving 16 bases between. The CDR3 has 14 residues. Germline V gene data show CDR1 as SGHVS and CDR2 as FQNEAQ. The CDR3 here is CASSSEQGGREQFF. The CDR3 nucleotides read TGTGCCAGCAGCTCGGAACAGGGTGGACGTGAGCAGTTCTTC.

The chain combines TRBV28 with TRBJ2-7, with D uncertain. The CDR3 is 15 residues long. Trimming left V 5 bases short and J 3 bases short, with 17 bases between. Germline loops: CDR1 MDHEN, CDR2 SYDVKM. CDR3 sequence (DNA): TGTGCCAGCAGTCCTCCCTCGACTGGAGACTACGAGCAGTACTTC. This sequence encodes CASSPPSTGDYEQYF.

The gene calls are TRBV5-1 and TRBJ2-3, with 7 bases matching TRBD1. Losses at the gene ends were 4 bases for V and 0 bases for J; bases not matched to a gene: 5. Germline CDR1 reads SGHRS; CDR2 reads YFSETQ. This CDR3 contains 15 residues. The DNA of the CDR3 is TGCGCCAGCAGCCGGGACAGCCCTAGCACAGATACGCAGTATTTT. Protein product: CASSRDSPSTDTQYF.

The chain links TRBV28 to TRBJ1-2; 7 nucleotides agree with TRBD1. Losses at the gene ends were 6 bases for V and 5 bases for J; bases not matched to a gene: 12. Germline CDR1 is MDHEN and CDR2 is SYDVKM. The length of the CDR3 is 15 residues. The CDR3 here is CASSPQDRVTYGYTF. The DNA of the CDR3 is TGTGCCAGCAGCCCGCAAGACAGGGTCACGTATGGCTACACCTTC.

The chain carries TRBV4-2 and TRBJ1-1; D unclear. The V gene lost 1 base and the J gene lost 4 bases, with 7 bases spanning the gap. CDR3 length: 13 residues. The V gene's germline CDR1 is LGHNA and CDR2 YNFKEQ. The CDR3 nucleotides are TGTGCCAGCAGCCAAGTTGTGGCCACTGAAGCTTTCTTT. Protein product: CASSQVVATEAFF.

This chain joins TRBV28 and TRBJ2-3, with TRBD2 matching 7 bases. Germline assignment: CDR1 MDHEN and CDR2 SYDVKM. The CDR3 runs 13 residues. V dropped 8 bases and J dropped 9; count of bases not matched to a gene: 11. CDR3 region: CASFGTERGTQYF. Here the CDR3 DNA reads TGTGCCAGCTTCGGGACCGAGCGGGGCACGCAGTATTTT.

The V and J genes are TRBV7-8 and TRBJ1-1; D possibly corresponds to TRBD1 (6 bases). V lost 5 bases and J lost 3, with 19 bases in between. CDR1 is SGHVS, CDR2 FQNEAQ, per germline. CDR3 length: 16 residues. CDR3 loop: CASSRPGGAEDTEAFF. CDR3 in DNA: TGTGCCAGCAGCCGACCTGGGGGGGCCGAGGACACTGAAGCTTTCTTT.

This chain uses TRBV28 with TRBJ1-1; 7 nucleotides align to TRBD1. Germline V CDR1 and CDR2: MDHEN, SYDVKM. Unmatched junction bases numbered 6, after V lost 5 bases and J lost 0 bases. The CDR3 totals 15 residues. The CDR3 sequence is CASSIPQGVNTEAFF. CDR3 in DNA: TGTGCCAGCAGTATCCCCCAGGGGGTGAACACTGAAGCTTTCTTT.

The V and J genes are TRBV7-9 and TRBJ1-3; TRBD1 is a possible D gene (6 bases). This CDR3 is 13 amino acids long. Trimming stripped 5 bases from V and 4 bases from J, with 9 bases between. Germline loops: CDR1 SEHNR, CDR2 FQNEAQ (reference sequence). CDR3 sequence (DNA): TGTGCCAGCAGCACAGGGCCAGGAAACACCATATATTTT. It codes for CASSTGPGNTIYF.

This chain connects TRBV28 to TRBJ1-1; TRBD1 might be the D (5 bases). V was pared by 6 bases and J by 6 bases, with 11 bases between. CDR1 and CDR2 (germline): MDHEN, SYDVKM. The length of the CDR3 is 12 residues. The CDR3 is CASSRQISEAFF. For the CDR3, the DNA is TGTGCCAGCAGCCGACAGATCTCTGAAGCTTTCTTT. Full variable domain (remainder filled in from reference TRBV28 and TRBJ1-1): DVKVTQSSRYLVKRTGEKVFLECVQDMDHENMFWYRQDPGLGLRLIYFSYDVKMKEKGDIPEGYSVSREKKERFSLILESASTNQTSMYLCASSRQISEAFFGQGTRLTVV.